Listed here are 3 T cell receptor beta chains from one sample, sequenced in a study of cytomegalovirus exposure and HLA in healthy donors. The PCR contained 60 Vbeta and 13 Jbeta primers. TCRdb's table, derived via immunoSEQ multiplex PCR, lists solely in-frame clones and lacks some. This sample has 170,000 or so clones, with over 75% found just once. The sample consisted of PBMCs. The receptors here all came from a woman aged 25-40 years in good health and CMV-seronegative.

The V gene is TRBV6-1, the J gene TRBJ1-3; D remains ambiguous. Germline V gene data show CDR1 as MNHNS and CDR2 as SASEGT. Trimming pared 7 bases from V and 2 bases from J, leaving 12 bases between. The CDR3 is 14 amino acids. The CDR3 here is CASNLWPAGNTIYF. The DNA of the CDR3 is TGTGCCAGCAATCTGTGGCCCGCTGGAAACACCATATATTTT.

This sequence joins TRBV2 and TRBJ1-2; D is uncertain. V gave up 5 bases and J gave up 1 base, with 8 bases separating them. There are 13 residues in the CDR3. The germline V gene encodes CDR1 SNHLY and CDR2 FYNNEI. The CDR3 bases are TGTGCCAGCAGTTCCGGGATTAACTATGGCTACACCTTC. This codes for CASSSGINYGYTF. Looking up the rest from reference TRBV2 and TRBJ1-2 gives the full variable domain: EPEVTQTPSHQVTQMGQEVILRCVPISNHLYFYWYRQILGQKVEFLVSFYNNEISEKSEIFDDQFSVERPDGSNFTLKIRSTKLEDSAMYFCASSSGINYGYTFGSGTRLTVV.

V gene TRBV19 combines with J gene TRBJ1-2; D uncertain. Germline CDR1 reads LNHDA; CDR2 reads SQIVND (reference sequence). The length of the CDR3 is 14 residues. Trimming removed 5 bases at V and 0 bases at J, with 10 bases between. As DNA, the CDR3 is TGTGCCAGTAGTTTCCGGGGTTCTAACTATGGCTACACCTTC. This encodes CASSFRGSNYGYTF.